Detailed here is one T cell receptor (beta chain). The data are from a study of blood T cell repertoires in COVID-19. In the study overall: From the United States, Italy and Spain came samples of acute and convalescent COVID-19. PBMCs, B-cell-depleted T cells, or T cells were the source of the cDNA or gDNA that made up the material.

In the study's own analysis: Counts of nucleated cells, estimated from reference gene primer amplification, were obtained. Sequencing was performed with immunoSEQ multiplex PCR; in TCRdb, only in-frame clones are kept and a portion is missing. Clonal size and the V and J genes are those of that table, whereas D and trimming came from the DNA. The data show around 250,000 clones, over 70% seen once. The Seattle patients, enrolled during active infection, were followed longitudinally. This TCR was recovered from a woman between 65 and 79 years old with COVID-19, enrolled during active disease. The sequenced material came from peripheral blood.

The CDR3 DNA reads as TGTGCCAGCAGCGTCACAGGGTACGATGGCTACACCTTC. This sequence encodes CASSVTGYDGYTF. The chain combines TRBV9 with TRBJ1-2, with TRBD1 as a possible D gene (6 bases). The V and J ends lost 2 bases and 6 bases respectively, with 11 bases between them. CDR1 SGDLS and CDR2 YYNGEE come from the germline V gene. The length of the CDR3 is 13 residues. Full variable domain (rest looked up from reference TRBV9 and TRBJ1-2): DSGVTQTPKHLITATGQRVTLRCSPRSGDLSVYWYQQSLDQGLQFLIQYYNGEERAKGNILERFSAQQFPDLHSELNLSSLELGDSALYFCASSVTGYDGYTFGSGTRLTVV.